This T cell receptor beta chain was found in a study of blood T cell repertoires in COVID-19. Study-wide background: The United States, Italy and Spain were the sources of the acute and convalescent COVID-19 samples. The cDNA or gDNA used as material had been derived from T cells, B-cell-depleted T cells, or PBMCs.

This clone was picked up a small number of times. The germline V gene encodes CDR1 LNHDA and CDR2 SQIVND (reference sequence). V was shortened by 4 bases and J by 0 bases, with 13 bases between the two germline ends. CDR3 length equals 16 residues. Authors' methods: Amplification of reference gene primers provided the estimated nucleated cell counts. Produced via immunoSEQ multiplex PCR; TCRdb's table is partial and in-frame only. For V, J and clone size, that table is used; D and trimming come from the DNA. The sample holds hundreds of thousands of clones, around 85% seen once. This sequence originates from a man older than 75 with acute or convalescent COVID-19. The chain carries TRBV19 and TRBJ2-4; possibly TRBD1 for D (5 bases). Sequencing was performed on peripheral blood. In DNA form, the CDR3 reads TGTGCCAGTAGTACCACAGGAGTGGTAGCCAAAAACATTCAGTACTTC. Amino acid sequence: CASSTTGVVAKNIQYF.